The next 14 T cell receptor beta chains were all read from a single sample in a study of blood T cell repertoires in COVID-19. Some clones are missing from TCRdb's copy, which holds only in-frame ones; the method was immunoSEQ multiplex PCR. Of 130,000 to 150,000 clones in the sample, about four fifths were seen once. Sequenced input: peripheral blood. The receptors here all came from a woman older than 75 with acute or convalescent COVID-19.

This chain links TRBV12-3 or TRBV12-4 with TRBJ2-1, with 8 bases lining up with TRBD1. V dropped 6 bases and J dropped 6; count of bases not matched to a gene: 4. This CDR3 spans 13 amino acids. The CDR3 sequence: CASRPGQVNEQFF. The CDR3 coding sequence is TGTGCCAGCAGGCCGGGACAGGTCAATGAGCAGTTCTTC.

A single count supports this clone. This chain joins TRBV25-1 and TRBJ1-2, with D maybe TRBD1 (6 bases). This CDR3 spans 15 amino acids. The germline V and J ends were trimmed by 8 bases and 8 bases, with 24 bases remaining between them. Germline CDR1 MGHDK, CDR2 SYGVNS. The CDR3 coding sequence is TGTGCCAGCTCCGGAGTTTGGGGGCGCGTCGCCGGCTACACCTTC. It specifies CASSGVWGRVAGYTF.

The chain employs TRBV10-3 and TRBJ1-1; no definite D call. Germline CDR1 reads ENHRY; CDR2 reads SYGVKD. V lost 3 bases and J 4 bases, leaving 6 bases between the germline ends. CDR3 length equals 12 residues. The CDR3 region is CAISDRSTEAFF. The CDR3, as DNA: TGTGCCATCAGTGATCGGAGCACTGAAGCTTTCTTT.

This clone has more than one count but fewer than ten. The chain carries TRBV11-2 and TRBJ1-1, with D uncertain. V was shortened by 5 bases and J by 0 bases, with 7 bases between the two germline ends. The CDR3 covers 13 residues. CDR1 is SGHAT and CDR2 is FQNNGV in the germline V gene. CDR3 protein: CASSLGVNTEAFF. The CDR3 DNA reads TGTGCCAGCAGCCTCGGGGTGAACACTGAAGCTTTCTTT.

V and J are TRBV6-2 or TRBV6-3 and TRBJ1-5; 7 bases are shared with TRBD1. The trim removed 5 bases at V and 1 base at J, leaving 8 bases unmatched. Looked up from germline, CDR1 is MNHEY and CDR2 is SVGEGT. The CDR3 runs to 16 residues. CDR3 protein: CASSDLQGGSNQPQHF. In DNA, the CDR3 is TGTGCCAGCAGTGACTTGCAGGGGGGCAGCAATCAGCCCCAGCATTTT.

This clone was counted only a few times. The chain couples TRBV7-3 to TRBJ2-1; TRBD2 aligns across 9 bases. With V trimmed by 0 bases and J by 7 bases, 4 bases remained unmatched. The CDR3 length is 15 residues. Germline CDR1 and CDR2: SGHTA and FQGTGA. The CDR3 reads CASSLTSGGLNEQFF. DNA for the CDR3: TGTGCCAGCAGCTTAACCAGCGGGGGGCTAAATGAGCAGTTCTTC.

CDR3 DNA sequence: TGTGCCAGCAGTTTAGTGGACAGTTGGAACACTGAAGCTTTCTTT. It translates to CASSLVDSWNTEAFF. V gene TRBV27 combines with J gene TRBJ1-1; perhaps TRBD1 as D (6 bases). Germline CDR1 is MNHEY and CDR2 is SMNVEV (reference sequence). This CDR3 is 15 amino acids long. Between the trimmed V and J ends, which lost 2 bases and 1 base, there was a span of 11 bases.

The gene calls are TRBV7-3 and TRBJ2-7, with TRBD1 identical over 7 bases. Germline assignment: CDR1 SGHTA and CDR2 FQGTGA. The V and J ends lost 5 bases and 3 bases, in that order; junction bases with no gene match: 10. CDR3 length equals 15 residues. The CDR3 region has the DNA TGTGCCAGCAGCCCACAACCCGGGACAGTCTACGAGCAGTACTTC. It yields the protein CASSPQPGTVYEQYF.

This sequence joins TRBV12-3 or TRBV12-4 and TRBJ1-4; 7 positions agree with TRBD1. The CDR3 length is 13 residues. V lost 5 bases and J lost 8; bases outside the gene matches: 5. The CDR3 region is CASSRGPREKLFF. The CDR3 DNA sequence: TGTGCCAGCAGTAGGGGGCCTCGGGAAAAACTGTTTTTT.

This clone was observed a handful of times. The J gene is TRBJ1-2, the V gene TRBV27, with 10 positions matching TRBD1. The CDR3 totals 14 residues. Germline V gene data show CDR1 as MNHEY and CDR2 as SMNVEV (reference sequence). V shed 4 bases, J shed 6 bases, and the junction held 5 bases outside the gene matches. The DNA for the CDR3 is TGTGCCAGCAGTTCCCGGGACAGGGGACATGGCTACACCTTC. Translation gives CASSSRDRGHGYTF.

This chain connects TRBV18 to TRBJ1-5, with TRBD1 as a possible D gene (5 bases). Per the germline V gene, CDR1 is KGHSH and CDR2 is LQKENI. V lost 3 bases and J lost 5, with 8 bases in between. The CDR3 runs 13 residues. CDR3 sequence: CASSPTEHQPQHF. Here the CDR3 DNA reads TGTGCCAGCTCACCGACAGAACATCAGCCCCAGCATTTT.

The rearrangement uses TRBV6-5 and TRBJ2-2; the match to TRBD1 covers 7 bases. The CDR3 loop spans 14 amino acids. Per the germline V gene, CDR1 is MNHEY and CDR2 is SVGAGI. Unmatched junction bases numbered 7, after V lost 6 bases and J lost 6 bases. The CDR3 sequence: CASRRQGLAGELFF. DNA of the CDR3: TGTGCCAGCAGACGACAGGGATTGGCCGGGGAGCTGTTTTTT.

CDR3 sequence (DNA): TGCGCCAGCAGCCCGGAGGCAGACACCGGGGAGCTGTTTTTT. This gives the protein CASSPEADTGELFF. V and J are TRBV5-1 and TRBJ2-2; possibly TRBD2 for D (5 bases). Between the trimmed V and J ends, which lost 4 bases and 3 bases, there was a span of 10 bases. Germline V gene sequence: CDR1 SGHRS, CDR2 YFSETQ. The CDR3 loop spans 14 amino acids.

This chain uses TRBV10-3 with TRBJ1-2, with a tentative D call TRBD1 (5 bases). The CDR3 contains 12 residues. V was clipped by 4 bases and J by 4 bases, with 7 bases between them. Germline CDR1 is ENHRY and CDR2 is SYGVKD. CDR3 residues: CAISVTVYGYTF. The CDR3 DNA is TGTGCCATCAGTGTGACAGTCTATGGCTACACCTTC.